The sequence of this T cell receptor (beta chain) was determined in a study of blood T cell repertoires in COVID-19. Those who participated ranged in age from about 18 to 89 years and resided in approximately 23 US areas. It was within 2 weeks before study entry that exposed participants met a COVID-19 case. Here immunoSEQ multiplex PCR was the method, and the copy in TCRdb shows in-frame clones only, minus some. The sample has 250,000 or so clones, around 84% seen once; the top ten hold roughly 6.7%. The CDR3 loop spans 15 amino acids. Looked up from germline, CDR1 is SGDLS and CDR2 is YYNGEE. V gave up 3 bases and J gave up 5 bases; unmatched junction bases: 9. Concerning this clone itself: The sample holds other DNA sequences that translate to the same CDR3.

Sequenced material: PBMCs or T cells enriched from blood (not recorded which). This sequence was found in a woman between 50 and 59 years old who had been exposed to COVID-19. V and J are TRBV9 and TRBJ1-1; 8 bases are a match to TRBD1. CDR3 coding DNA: TGTGCCAGCAGCGCCAGGGGGCAGGGGGGGACTGAAGCTTTCTTT. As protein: CASSARGQGGTEAFF.